These 8 T cell receptor beta chains were sequenced from one sample in a study of T-cell memory formation after mild COVID-19. TCRdb re-called the 5' RACE reads through MiXCR, storing one row per CDR3 protein. The top ten clones hold roughly an eighth of a sample with a few hundred thousand distinct CDR3 sequences, 20% to 25% of them seen once. The sequencing input was PBMCs or a T cell subset sorted from them (not recorded which). These receptors all stem from an adult woman who had mild COVID-19 (a few samples of this study predate the infection). Cell type and time point are not known.

This clonotype occurred a few times. The rearrangement joins TRBV7-2 to TRBJ2-1; D is tentatively TRBD1 or TRBD2 (6 bases each). The V gene lost 8 bases and the J gene lost 4 bases, with 15 bases spanning the gap. Germline-derived CDR1 and CDR2 are SGHTA and FQGNSA. CDR3 length equals 14 residues. Written as DNA, the CDR3 is TGTGCCAGCCGAAGGGGGGCCGTTTACAATGAGCAGTTCTTC. Its protein product is CASRRGAVYNEQFF.

V and J are TRBV10-3 and TRBJ1-1; perhaps TRBD1 as D (5 bases). Germline CDR1 ENHRY, CDR2 SYGVKD. Deletions cut 0 bases from V and 2 bases from J, with 10 bases between. CDR3 length equals 15 residues. This chain's CDR3 is CAISESWDQNTEAFF. In DNA, the CDR3 is TGTGCCATCAGTGAGTCTTGGGACCAAAACACTGAAGCTTTCTTT.

The sample holds a few counts of this clonotype. V usage is TRBV4-3 and J usage is TRBJ2-3, with D hard to call. V lost 1 base to trimming and J lost 1 base, with 12 bases between them. The CDR3 consists of 16 residues. Germline V gene lookup returns CDR1 LGHNA and CDR2 YSLEER. CDR3 sequence (DNA): TGCGCCAGCAGCCAAGGGTCCCGTGGCGGCACAGATACGCAGTATTTT. Its translation is CASSQGSRGGTDTQYF.

This clonotype was seen more than once but under ten times. The chain uses TRBV6-5 and TRBJ2-2; tentatively, D is TRBD2 (5 bases). The germline V gene has CDR1 MNHEY and CDR2 SVGAGI. The CDR3 length is 13 residues. The V and J ends lost 7 bases and 4 bases respectively, with 10 bases between them. The CDR3 is CASTQRVTGELFF. CDR3 in DNA: TGTGCCAGCACCCAGAGGGTCACCGGGGAGCTGTTTTTT.

This clonotype has a count of ten or more. The chain combines TRBV5-1 with TRBJ2-7; the D is unclear. Germline CDR1 SGHRS, CDR2 YFSETQ. CDR3 length: 14 residues. V was shortened by 3 bases and J by 0 bases, with 10 bases between the two germline ends. CDR3 amino acids: CASSSLGNSYEQYF. The CDR3 coding sequence is TGCGCCAGCAGCTCTTTGGGAAACTCCTACGAGCAGTACTTC. Filled out from reference TRBV5-1 and TRBJ2-7, the complete variable domain reads KAGVTQTPRYLIKTRGQQVTLSCSPISGHRSVSWYQQTPGQGLQFLFEYFSETQRNKGNFPGRFSGRQFSNSRSEMNVSTLELGDSALYLCASSSLGNSYEQYFGPGTRLTVT.

This clonotype was detected only a few times. The rearrangement joins TRBV12-3 or TRBV12-4 to TRBJ1-3; D is perhaps TRBD1 (6 bases). V lost 5 bases and J lost 0, with 8 bases in between. CDR3 length: 14 residues. The CDR3 sequence is CASSLTGSGNTIYF. The CDR3 DNA sequence: TGTGCCAGCAGTCTGACAGGCTCTGGAAACACCATATATTTT.

This chain joins TRBV7-6 and TRBJ2-3; weak D call: TRBD2 (5 bases). In germline, CDR1 is SGHVS, CDR2 FNYEAQ. V gave up 1 base and J gave up 3 bases, with 11 bases separating them. This CDR3 contains 15 residues. CDR3 sequence reads: CASSLVIGGTDTQYF. The CDR3 coding sequence is TGTGCCAGCAGCTTAGTTATAGGCGGGACAGATACGCAGTATTTT.

This clonotype was seen a handful of times. The V call is TRBV7-9, the J call TRBJ2-1; 11 positions match TRBD2. Unmatched junction bases numbered 10, after V lost 7 bases and J lost 8 bases. CDR1 and CDR2 from the germline V gene are SEHNR and FQNEAQ (reference sequence). This CDR3 comprises 15 residues. The CDR3 bases are TGTGCCAGCACCCCGTTAGCGGGAGGGCCCTATGAGCAGTTCTTC. Amino acids: CASTPLAGGPYEQFF. Drawing the rest from reference TRBV7-9 and TRBJ2-1, the complete variable domain is DTGVSQNPRHKITKRGQNVTFRCDPISEHNRLYWYRQTLGQGPEFLTYFQNEAQLEKSRLLSDRFSAERPKGSFSTLEIQRTEQGDSAMYLCASTPLAGGPYEQFFGPGTRLTVL.